The 26 T cell receptor beta chains presented below share a single source sample, sequenced in a study of blood T cell repertoires in COVID-19. Measured with immunoSEQ multiplex PCR; TCRdb has only the in-frame clones, and not every one. Of under 400,000 clones listed, 80% to 90% are singletons. The specimen was PBMCs or T cells enriched from blood (not recorded which). Source of these receptors: a woman aged 40 to 50 with acute COVID-19.

V and J are TRBV7-2 and TRBJ2-7, with 9 bases that match TRBD1. Germline V lookup: CDR1 SGHTA, CDR2 FQGNSA. The CDR3 length is 15 residues. With 0 bases clipped from V and 5 bases from J, the junction kept 5 bases outside the gene matches. CDR3 amino acids: CASSLASGTGNEQYF. The CDR3 DNA follows: TGTGCCAGCAGCTTAGCGTCCGGGACAGGGAACGAGCAGTACTTC.

The CDR3 DNA reads as TGTGCCAGCAGCTCATTAAGAGATTCCTATGGCTACACCTTC. Translating it yields CASSSLRDSYGYTF. The chain links TRBV11-2 to TRBJ1-2, with no clear D. CDR1 and CDR2 (germline): SGHAT, FQNNGV. The CDR3 is made up of 14 amino acids. V lost 4 bases, J lost 4 bases, and 13 bases lay in between.

The rearrangement links TRBV7-2 to TRBJ2-7, with 7 positions matching TRBD1. CDR3 length: 13 amino acids. Trimming took 4 bases from V and 6 from J; bases not matched to a gene: 6. The germline gives CDR1 SGHTA, CDR2 FQGNSA. CDR3 residues: CASSSTGWGEQYF. Here the CDR3 DNA reads TGTGCCAGCAGCTCGACAGGGTGGGGCGAGCAGTACTTC. Combining the CDR3 with reference TRBV7-2 and TRBJ2-7 gives the whole variable domain GAGVSQSPSNKVTEKGKDVELRCDPISGHTALYWYRQSLGQGLEFLIYFQGNSAPDKSGLPSDRFSAERTGGSVSTLTIQRTQQEDSAVYLCASSSTGWGEQYFGPGTRLTVT.

This chain links TRBV18 with TRBJ1-2; 8 bases are shared with TRBD1. The germline V gene encodes CDR1 KGHSH and CDR2 LQKENI. J lost 6 bases, V lost 3 bases, and 9 bases had no gene match. The CDR3 contains 15 residues. DNA for the CDR3: TGTGCCAGCTCACCCCAAAACAGGGGGGGAGATGGCTACACCTTC. It specifies CASSPQNRGGDGYTF.

The chain links TRBV3-1 (or the pseudogene TRBV3-2) to TRBJ2-7, with D perhaps matching TRBD2 (5 bases). V was pared by 1 base and J by 0 bases, with 7 bases between. From germline, CDR1 is LGHDT and CDR2 YNNKEL (reference sequence). This CDR3 contains 14 residues. CDR3 sequence: CASSQGGPSYEQYF. The CDR3 coding sequence is TGTGCCAGCAGCCAAGGCGGGCCCTCCTACGAGCAGTACTTC.

V is TRBV4-1 and J is TRBJ2-7; 12 positions match TRBD2. Trimming at V came to 3 bases and at J to 0 bases, leaving 3 bases not matched to a gene. The CDR3 extends over 16 amino acids. Per the germline V gene, CDR1 is MGHRA and CDR2 is YSYEKL. The CDR3 loop reads CASSHVGLAGSYEQYF. CDR3 in DNA: TGCGCCAGCAGCCACGTGGGACTAGCGGGCTCCTACGAGCAGTACTTC.

This clone appeared a few times. V is TRBV27 and J is TRBJ2-7, with D perhaps matching TRBD2 (5 bases). CDR1 MNHEY and CDR2 SMNVEV come from the germline V gene (reference sequence). V was pared by 7 bases and J by 5 bases, with 21 bases between. This CDR3 region has 15 residues. This chain's CDR3 is CASNPQGFGSHEQYF. CDR3 bases: TGTGCCAGCAACCCCCAAGGGTTTGGGAGCCACGAGCAGTACTTC.

This chain uses TRBV5-6 with TRBJ1-6; tentative D call: TRBD1 (6 bases). V lost 4 bases and J lost 0, with 11 bases in between. This CDR3 region has 16 residues. From germline, CDR1 is SGHDT and CDR2 YYEEEE. CDR3 sequence reads: CASSRTAFSYNSPLHF. The CDR3 nucleotides are TGTGCCAGCAGCAGGACAGCGTTCTCCTATAATTCACCCCTCCACTTT. Drawing the rest from reference TRBV5-6 and TRBJ1-6, the complete variable domain is DAGVTQSPTHLIKTRGQQVTLRCSPKSGHDTVSWYQQALGQGPQFIFQYYEEEERQRGNFPDRFSGHQFPNYSSELNVNALLLGDSALYLCASSRTAFSYNSPLHFGNGTRLTVT.

The chain has TRBV15 and TRBJ1-4; a weak D match, TRBD1 (6 bases). Trimming removed 2 bases from V and 5 bases from J, with 9 bases in between. This CDR3 has 14 amino acids. CDR1 and CDR2 (germline): LNHNV, YYDKDF (reference sequence). CDR3 amino acids: CATSRQGWNEKLFF. CDR3 coding DNA: TGTGCCACCAGCAGACAGGGGTGGAATGAAAAACTGTTTTTT.

The rearrangement links TRBV13 to TRBJ1-4; TRBD1 matches 8 bases. Germline V CDR1 and CDR2: PRHDT, FYEKMQ (reference sequence). The CDR3 has 15 residues. V lost 5 bases to trimming and J lost 4 bases; unmatched junction nucleotides: 6. Here the CDR3 reads CASSPRQGINEKLFF. CDR3 coding DNA: TGTGCCAGCAGCCCCCGACAGGGGATTAATGAAAAACTGTTTTTT.

The chain employs TRBV7-2 and TRBJ2-2; 8 bases are shared with TRBD2. J lost 1 base, V lost 5 bases, and 6 bases had no gene match. The CDR3 consists of 16 residues. Germline lookup yields CDR1 SGHTA and CDR2 FQGNSA. The DNA for the CDR3 is TGTGCCAGCAGCCGGACGGGGGGGTTGAACACCGGGGAGCTGTTTTTT. Protein product: CASSRTGGLNTGELFF.

This chain connects TRBV24-1 to TRBJ2-7, with TRBD1 matching over 7 bases. Trimming took 4 bases from V and 6 from J; bases not matched to a gene: 8. Looked up from germline, CDR1 is KGHDR and CDR2 is SFDVKD. CDR3 size: 14 residues. The CDR3 reads CATSESYRDSEQYF. In DNA form, the CDR3 reads TGTGCCACCAGTGAGTCATACCGGGACAGCGAGCAGTACTTC.

The count of this clone is one. The chain is built from TRBV29-1 and TRBJ1-2; D gene unclear. Germline V gene lookup returns CDR1 SQVTM and CDR2 ANQGSEA. V lost 4 bases, J lost 5 bases, and 14 bases lay in between. CDR3 length: 13 residues. CDR3 in amino acids: CSVVDTEQYGYTF. CDR3 DNA sequence: TGCAGCGTTGTTGACACTGAGCAATATGGCTACACCTTC.

This chain joins TRBV4-2 and TRBJ1-3; possibly TRBD1 for D (5 bases). Between the trimmed V and J ends, which lost 4 bases and 3 bases, there was a span of 16 bases. The CDR3 runs 16 residues. CDR1 is LGHNA and CDR2 is YNFKEQ in the germline V gene. The DNA of the CDR3 is TGTGCCAGCAGCCGAGAAAGATCGGGGGATGGAAACACCATATATTTT. Amino acids: CASSRERSGDGNTIYF.

The V and J genes are TRBV7-9 and TRBJ1-6; TRBD1 agrees at 8 bases. V dropped 6 bases and J dropped 7; count of bases not matched to a gene: 11. The CDR3 has 16 residues. CDR1 is SEHNR and CDR2 is FQNEAQ in the germline V gene (reference sequence). CDR3: CASSLTGAGVNSPLHF. Written as DNA, the CDR3 is TGTGCCAGCAGTTTGACAGGGGCGGGCGTGAATTCACCCCTCCACTTT.

The genes are TRBV11-1 and TRBJ2-3, with D perhaps TRBD2 (6 bases). The CDR3 length is 16 residues. V gave up 1 base and J gave up 2 bases, with 13 bases separating them. Germline assignment: CDR1 SGHAT and CDR2 FQDESV (reference sequence). The CDR3 loop is CASSLVGGSPTDTQYF. DNA for the CDR3: TGTGCCAGCAGCTTAGTAGGAGGGTCCCCCACAGATACGCAGTATTTT.

The chain joins TRBV9 to TRBJ1-4; TRBD1 matches 10 bases. In germline, CDR1 is SGDLS, CDR2 YYNGEE. The V segment lost 4 bases and the J segment 7 bases; nucleotides outside the gene matches: 4. The CDR3 contains 14 residues. CDR3 in amino acids: CASSPGQGSEKLFF. The CDR3 DNA reads TGTGCCAGCAGCCCGGGACAGGGGAGTGAAAAACTGTTTTTT.

This clone was seen only once. The chain carries TRBV6-2 or TRBV6-3 and TRBJ1-1, with 8 bases fitting TRBD1. The CDR3 spans 14 residues. Germline V CDR1 and CDR2: MNHEY, SVGEGT. V lost 6 bases, J lost 10 bases, and 13 bases stayed unmatched. The CDR3: CASSRGSGGGVAFF. In nucleotides, the CDR3 is TGTGCCAGCAGCCGAGGATCAGGGGGCGGGGTAGCTTTCTTT.

This clone was counted only a few times. The V call is TRBV5-1, the J call TRBJ1-4; no reliable D call. Germline V lookup: CDR1 SGHRS, CDR2 YFSETQ. Trimming left V 4 bases short and J 0 bases short, with 10 bases between. CDR3 length equals 15 residues. CDR3 DNA sequence: TGCGCCAGCAGCACAGACATTCCAACTAATGAAAAACTGTTTTTT. It yields the protein CASSTDIPTNEKLFF.

The chain links TRBV9 to TRBJ2-1; the match to TRBD2 covers 13 bases. The CDR3 covers 17 residues. V was clipped by 3 bases and J by 8 bases; unmatched bases: 11. Germline lookup yields CDR1 SGDLS and CDR2 YYNGEE. In DNA form, the CDR3 reads TGTGCCAGCAGCGCGCCGCTCACTAGCGGGGGGGCCTATGAGCAGTTCTTC. Translation: CASSAPLTSGGAYEQFF.

This chain joins TRBV11-2 and TRBJ1-4; TRBD1 agrees at 10 bases. In germline, CDR1 is SGHAT, CDR2 FQNNGV. Losses at the gene ends were 6 bases for V and 0 bases for J; bases not matched to a gene: 10. CDR3 length equals 18 residues. CDR3 sequence (DNA): TGTGCCAGCAGGCCGGGACAGGGGTTTGCCTCAACTAATGAAAAACTGTTTTTT. As protein: CASRPGQGFASTNEKLFF.

Only a few counts were recorded for this clone. The chain carries TRBV18 and TRBJ1-1; D is unclear. V was clipped by 3 bases and J by 0 bases, with 8 bases between them. Germline V gene sequence: CDR1 KGHSH, CDR2 LQKENI. This CDR3 is 14 amino acids long. For the CDR3, the DNA is TGTGCCAGCTCACCTACTAACCTGAACACTGAAGCTTTCTTT. It specifies CASSPTNLNTEAFF.

This chain joins TRBV6-5 and TRBJ2-6; TRBD1 agrees at 8 bases. The CDR3 has 15 amino acids. Germline CDR1 MNHEY, CDR2 SVGAGI. V gave up 11 bases and J gave up 4 bases; unmatched junction bases: 10. The CDR3 DNA sequence: TGTGCCTACAGGGGGAAAGTCATAGGGGCCAACGTCCTGACTTTC. Translation: CAYRGKVIGANVLTF.

This rearrangement joins TRBV5-4 to TRBJ2-7; D is possibly TRBD2 (5 bases). The CDR3 is 15 amino acids. Germline-derived CDR1 and CDR2 are SGHNT and YYREEE (reference sequence). V lost 4 bases and J 0 bases, leaving 14 bases between the germline ends. The CDR3 DNA sequence: TGTGCCAGCAGCCCCCGCGGGCCCAGCTCCTACGAGCAGTACTTC. It specifies CASSPRGPSSYEQYF.

The rearrangement uses TRBV27 and TRBJ1-4; maybe TRBD1 (6 bases). CDR3 length equals 13 residues. The ends were cut back, 3 bases at V and 8 bases at J, with 10 bases in the middle. CDR1 is MNHEY and CDR2 is SMNVEV in the germline V gene (reference sequence). CDR3 amino acids: CASSFFQGEKLFF. The DNA of the CDR3 is TGTGCCAGCAGTTTTTTTCAGGGGGAAAAACTGTTTTTT.

The V gene is TRBV2, the J gene TRBJ2-2; 8 bases map to TRBD1. Trimming cost V 6 bases and J 7 bases; bases outside gene matches: 7. CDR3 length: 14 amino acids. Germline-derived CDR1 and CDR2 are SNHLY and FYNNEI. CDR3 nucleotide sequence: TGTGCCAGCAGGGATACAGGGGGTAACGGGGAGCTGTTTTTT. Protein: CASRDTGGNGELFF.